This passage covers 18 T cell receptor beta chains from one sample sequenced in a study of T cells in localized non-small cell lung cancer. The method was immunoSEQ multiplex PCR; TCRdb's version includes in-frame clones alone and lacks a portion of them. The sample consists of 21,000 or so clones, around 90% of them appearing once. The source material was peripheral blood mononuclear cells, sampled before any cancer treatment. The receptors come from a male donor aged 60 or over with stage II lung adenocarcinoma.

The chain carries TRBV7-9 and TRBJ2-1, with D unresolved. This CDR3 is 15 amino acids long. Trimming left V 7 bases short and J 1 base short, with 14 bases between. Germline V CDR1 and CDR2: SEHNR, FQNEAQ (reference sequence). The CDR3 sequence: CASNRPLGSYNEQFF. The DNA of the CDR3 is TGTGCCAGCAATCGCCCTCTGGGATCCTACAATGAGCAGTTCTTC.

The chain joins TRBV6-1 to TRBJ1-3; a possible D gene is TRBD1 (5 bases). The CDR3 totals 13 residues. Trimming removed 8 bases at V and 4 bases at J, with 12 bases between. Per germline, CDR1 MNHNS and CDR2 SASEGT. The DNA of the CDR3 is TGTGCCAGCGCGGGGGAGAGAGGAAACACCATATATTTT. It translates to CASAGERGNTIYF.

The J gene is TRBJ2-3, the V gene TRBV5-6; D possibly corresponds to TRBD1 (6 bases). The V gene lost 0 bases and the J gene lost 2 bases, with 10 bases spanning the gap. The germline V gene has CDR1 SGHDT and CDR2 YYEEEE. This CDR3 region has 15 residues. The CDR3 is CASSLGTDSTDTQYF. The DNA of the CDR3 is TGTGCCAGCAGCTTGGGGACAGACTCCACAGATACGCAGTATTTT.

This chain joins TRBV29-1 and TRBJ1-1; 8 bases map to TRBD1. Germline V gives CDR1 SQVTM, CDR2 ANQGSEA. CDR3 length: 13 residues. The junction had 8 bases not matched to a gene; V was cut back by 5 bases and J by 6 bases. The CDR3 DNA sequence: TGCAGCGTTCTGACAGGGGTGAGTCCTGAAGCTTTCTTT. Translation: CSVLTGVSPEAFF.

The CDR3 region has the DNA TGTGCCAGCAGCGCGGGACAGGCCAACACCGGGGAGCTGTTTTTT. This translates into CASSAGQANTGELFF. This sequence joins TRBV11-3 and TRBJ2-2, with TRBD1 matching 8 bases. J lost 2 bases, V lost 5 bases, and 4 bases had no gene match. Per the germline V gene, CDR1 is SGHNT and CDR2 is YENEEA. CDR3 size: 15 residues.

V is TRBV19 and J is TRBJ1-5, with D unclear. This CDR3 has 16 residues. Germline-derived CDR1 and CDR2 are LNHDA and SQIVND (reference sequence). Trimming stripped 3 bases from V and 5 bases from J, with 17 bases between. The CDR3 nucleotides are TGTGCCAGTAGTATCCTAGGTCCAGGACGGCATCAGCCCCAGCATTTT. This gives the protein CASSILGPGRHQPQHF.

The chain uses TRBV28 and TRBJ2-3, with D perhaps TRBD1 or TRBD2 (5 bases each). Germline values: CDR1 MDHEN, CDR2 SYDVKM. The CDR3 is 16 amino acids. Trimming left V 7 bases short and J 3 bases short, with 20 bases between. The CDR3 sequence: CASTPPGSGSTDTQYF. CDR3 bases: TGTGCCAGCACCCCACCAGGGTCGGGGTCAACAGATACGCAGTATTTT.

The chain joins TRBV5-1 to TRBJ2-1; the match to TRBD2 covers 12 bases. With 2 bases clipped from V and 8 bases from J, the junction kept 2 bases outside the gene matches. The CDR3 covers 14 residues. CDR1 is SGHRS and CDR2 is YFSETQ in the germline V gene. CDR3 nucleotide sequence: TGCGCCAGCAGCTTAGGACTAGCGGGATATGAGCAGTTCTTC. Protein: CASSLGLAGYEQFF.

The gene calls are TRBV29-1 and TRBJ2-3; the D is unclear. Germline V CDR1 and CDR2: SQVTM, ANQGSEA. CDR3 length: 11 residues. V was cut by 4 bases and J by 0 bases, with 2 bases left in between. The CDR3 DNA follows: TGCAGCGTTGGAAGCACAGATACGCAGTATTTT. Its protein is CSVGSTDTQYF.

The chain combines TRBV9 with TRBJ2-5; a weak D match, TRBD1 (5 bases). Looked up from germline, CDR1 is SGDLS and CDR2 is YYNGEE. V lost 0 bases and J lost 5, with 8 bases in between. This CDR3 spans 13 amino acids. The CDR3 region is CASSVDQGETQYF. The CDR3 DNA reads as TGTGCCAGCAGCGTAGACCAGGGTGAGACCCAGTACTTC. Together with reference TRBV9 and TRBJ2-5, the CDR3 gives the full variable domain: DSGVTQTPKHLITATGQRVTLRCSPRSGDLSVYWYQQSLDQGLQFLIQYYNGEERAKGNILERFSAQQFPDLHSELNLSSLELGDSALYFCASSVDQGETQYFGPGTRLLVL.

This clone occurred once. The CDR3 DNA follows: TGTGCCAGCAGCGTAGATCCCCAAGCGGGAAGGACCGGGGAGCTGTTTTTT. Encoded protein: CASSVDPQAGRTGELFF. V is TRBV9 and J is TRBJ2-2, with TRBD2 matching 7 bases. CDR3 length equals 17 residues. Germline lookup yields CDR1 SGDLS and CDR2 YYNGEE. J gave up 5 bases and V 0 bases, and 10 bases lay outside the gene matches.

The chain combines TRBV7-6 with TRBJ2-7; the match to TRBD1 covers 7 bases. The CDR3 loop spans 13 amino acids. After removal of 7 bases from V and 2 bases from J, the junction contained 5 bases not matched to a gene. Germline CDR1 is SGHVS and CDR2 is FNYEAQ. CDR3 sequence reads: CASTRGPTYEQYF. The CDR3 DNA reads TGTGCCAGCACTAGGGGGCCTACCTACGAGCAGTACTTC.

J is TRBJ1-1 and V is TRBV5-6; D is unresolved. The germline CDR1 and CDR2 sequences are SGHDT and YYEEEE. V was pared by 1 base and J by 1 base, with 8 bases between. The CDR3 runs 14 residues. The CDR3 nucleotides read TGTGCCAGCAGCTTGTACCGCGGGAACACTGAAGCTTTCTTT. Amino acid sequence: CASSLYRGNTEAFF.

The rearrangement uses TRBV7-8 and TRBJ1-3; D gene uncertain. Between the trimmed V and J ends, which lost 1 base and 4 bases, there was a span of 2 bases. Germline V gene sequence: CDR1 SGHVS, CDR2 FQNEAQ. CDR3 length equals 12 residues. CDR3 region: CASSLGGNTIYF. The CDR3 region has the DNA TGTGCCAGCAGCTTAGGAGGAAACACCATATATTTT.

The chain couples TRBV7-8 to TRBJ2-1; D remains unclear. Germline V CDR1 and CDR2: SGHVS, FQNEAQ. Trimming took off 5 bases at V and 9 bases at J, with 17 bases between the two ends. CDR3 length equals 14 residues. The CDR3 DNA reads as TGTGCCAGCAGCAAACAGAACCCGAATGTTGAGCAGTTCTTC. It specifies CASSKQNPNVEQFF.

The chain employs TRBV7-3 and TRBJ2-7, with D unresolved. The CDR3 has 13 amino acids. Germline CDR1 reads SGHTA; CDR2 reads FQGTGA. V was clipped by 5 bases and J by 0 bases, with 8 bases between them. The CDR3 bases are TGTGCCAGCAGCCAAACGGACTCCTACGAGCAGTACTTC. Protein sequence: CASSQTDSYEQYF.

The J gene is TRBJ1-3, the V gene TRBV18; the match to TRBD1 covers 7 bases. Germline loops: CDR1 KGHSH, CDR2 LQKENI. Unmatched junction bases numbered 6, after V lost 2 bases and J lost 2 bases. This CDR3 is built from 16 residues. In DNA, the CDR3 is TGTGCCAGCTCACCAGGCCTACAGGGGACTGGAAACACCATATATTTT. Residues: CASSPGLQGTGNTIYF.

V usage is TRBV7-9 and J usage is TRBJ1-1, with D possibly TRBD1 on 5 matching bases. Trimming pared 5 bases from V and 1 base from J, leaving 11 bases between. The V gene's germline CDR1 is SEHNR and CDR2 FQNEAQ (reference sequence). The CDR3 consists of 14 residues. The CDR3 reads CASSLTGTNTEAFF. The CDR3 DNA reads TGTGCCAGCAGCCTGACCGGGACGAACACTGAAGCTTTCTTT.